What follows are 7 T cell receptor beta chains derived from one specimen sequenced in a study of tumor-infiltrating lymphocytes in primary liver carcinoma. Extraction of RNA together with DNA used about 17-34 mg of unsorted bulk tissue. The investigators made TCR beta cDNA from 500 ng total RNA, using a constant-region primer. Libraries for TCR beta were built through three nested multiplex PCR rounds, which together made up a slightly modified ARM-PCR procedure. A C-beta reverse primer and TRBV1-TRBV30 forward primers served in each of the first two PCR rounds, at 10 cycles apiece. TCRdb reprocessed the multiplex PCR reads via MiXCR and lists one record per CDR3 protein. The top ten hold approximately 37% of the sample, which has tens of thousands of distinct CDR3 sequences, over 60% seen once. Sequenced input: liver tumor tissue from sampling region 4. The sample's subset: tumor region T4, right-lateral pole. These receptors all stem from a man aged 35 to 55 with primary liver carcinoma and hepatitis B virus infection.

To note about this clonotype: This clone may be a read error of a much larger clone one base away. The rearrangement joins TRBV6-6 to TRBJ2-7, with 9 bases identical to TRBD1. Germline values: CDR1 MNHNY, CDR2 SVGAGI (reference sequence). CDR3 length equals 17 residues. The CDR3 loop reads CASSPGLNRGQNYGQYF. The DNA for the CDR3 is TGTGCCAGCAGCCCTGGACTAAACAGGGGGCAGAACTACGGGCAGTACTTC.

This clonotype showed up just a few times. A much bigger clone sits one base away, suggesting this may be a read error. This chain joins TRBV29-1 and TRBJ2-6; D might be TRBD1 (5 bases). There are 13 residues in the CDR3. Trimming took 4 bases from V and 5 from J, leaving 9 bases between them. Germline CDR1 is SQVTM and CDR2 is ANQGSEA. The CDR3 nucleotides read TGCAGCGTTGCAGGGTCTTGGGCCAACGTCCTGACTTTC. This encodes CSVAGSWANVLTF.

This clonotype was found once. The J gene is TRBJ2-2, the V gene TRBV11-2, with 9 positions matching TRBD1. V shed 3 bases and J 4 bases; nucleotides not matched to a gene: 9. In germline, CDR1 is SGHAT, CDR2 FQNNGV. The CDR3 is made up of 17 amino acids. CDR3 nucleotides: TGTGCCAGCAGCTTTAATCGGGACAGGGTCGGCACCGGGGAGCTGTTTTTT. Translated, it gives CASSFNRDRVGTGELFF.

This chain joins TRBV28 and TRBJ2-1; 12 positions match TRBD1. Germline assignment: CDR1 MDHEN and CDR2 SYDVKM. This CDR3 has 15 amino acids. The CDR3 sequence is CVRSLGGQGAREQFF. The CDR3 region has the DNA TGTGTCAGAAGTTTGGGGGGACAGGGGGCGCGTGAGCAGTTCTTC.

A note on this clonotype: One junction end disagrees with the germline gene, perhaps due to a read error. The V and J genes are TRBV6-2 or TRBV6-3 and TRBJ2-7; 7 nucleotides align to TRBD2. The CDR3 is made up of 13 amino acids. Looked up from germline, CDR1 is MNHEY and CDR2 is SVGEGT. CDR3 in amino acids: CASSWREHYQQYF. The CDR3 DNA reads TGTGCCAGCTCGTGGCGGGAGCACTACCAGCAATACTTC.

V gene TRBV14 combines with J gene TRBJ1-2; D is unclear. This CDR3 contains 17 residues. Germline CDR1 reads SGHDN; CDR2 reads FVKESK. V dropped 2 bases and J dropped 3 bases, with 19 bases sitting between them. Here the CDR3 DNA reads TGTGCCAGCAGCCAACGATATCACCCTCTAGAACACTATGGCTACACCTTC. Protein product: CASSQRYHPLEHYGYTF.

The table lists this clonotype with a count of one. The junction differs from germline at one of its ends, possibly a read error. The V call is TRBV12-3 or TRBV12-4, the J call TRBJ2-3; D might be TRBD2 (5 bases). The CDR3 runs 15 residues. CDR3 DNA: TGCGCTAGCAGTTTATCTGACTCCTCCACAGATACGCAGTATTTT. It codes for CASSLSDSSTDTQYF.